This T cell receptor beta chain came from a study of cytomegalovirus exposure and HLA in healthy donors. This CDR3 is built from 14 residues. J was trimmed by 1 base and V by 5 bases; bases with no gene match: 5. CDR1 is MNHEY, CDR2 SVGAGI, per germline. 60 Vbeta and 13 Jbeta primers were used in PCR. Assay: immunoSEQ multiplex PCR; the TCRdb copy retains only in-frame clones and omits some. The sample holds more than 50,000 clones, about 71% seen once. Notes on this clone: The antigen remains unidentified.

Study-wide results and caveats: Most TCR sequences showed up rarely, but some public TCRs showed up in many donors. Segments of the TCR beta V type were, in most cases, productive about 87% or about 30% of the time in an earlier analysis. CMV serostatus was the only recorded immune exposure for donors.

Sequenced input: PBMCs. This receptor was taken from a woman between 50 and 59 years old in good health and CMV-seropositive. This chain connects TRBV6-5 to TRBJ2-7, with TRBD1 matching 7 bases. Written as DNA, the CDR3 is TGTGCCAGCAGTAACCCGGGACAGTCCTACGAGCAGTACTTC. Its translation: CASSNPGQSYEQYF.